This T cell receptor (beta chain) came from a study of OX40 agonist ivuxolimab in advanced cancers. Trimming removed 1 base from V and 0 bases from J, with 10 bases in between. The CDR3 contains 16 residues. Germline V gene lookup returns CDR1 LNHDA and CDR2 SQIVND (reference sequence). The method was immunoSEQ multiplex PCR; TCRdb's version includes in-frame clones alone and lacks a portion of them. The sample yields tens of thousands of clones, roughly nine tenths seen once. The J gene is TRBJ1-5, the V gene TRBV19; the D gene is possibly TRBD1 (6 bases). This receptor was taken from an adult with an advanced solid tumor such as melanoma, head and neck, liver or kidney cancer. Sequences were derived from CD4+ or CD8+ T cells sorted from blood, sampled in a trial of the OX40 agonist ivuxolimab. The CDR3 DNA follows: TGTGCCAGTAGTATAGGGGGACATGCTAGCAATCAGCCCCAGCATTTT. Protein: CASSIGGHASNQPQHF.